This is a list of T cell receptor beta chains from one sample in a study of blood T cell repertoires in COVID-19. Some clones are missing from TCRdb's copy, which holds only in-frame ones; the method was immunoSEQ multiplex PCR. The table records 140,000 to 150,000 clones, 80% to 90% of them present only once. The specimen was peripheral blood. The origin of the receptors is a man younger than 35 with COVID-19, enrolled during active disease. The CDR3 runs from the conserved cysteine through the conserved F or W. A D gene is named only where the DNA matches it firmly. Not every row has a clone size; where given, it reads once, few, many or a size class.

size: few; D: TRBD1; V: TRBV30; J: TRBJ1-6; DNA: TGTGCCTGGAGTGTGCGACAGGGAGGTAATTCACCCCTCCACTTT; CDR3: CAWSVRQGGNSPLHF
size: -; D: -; V: TRBV7-2; J: TRBJ2-7; DNA: TGTGCCAGCAGCCAACAGGGGGGGTCATCCTACGAGCAGTACTTC; CDR3: CASSQQGGSSYEQYF
size: -; D: TRBD1; V: TRBV7-2; J: TRBJ1-2; DNA: TGTGCCAGCAGCTTAGTATTTGGGGGACAGGGGGCGAGGTATGGCTACACCTTC; CDR3: CASSLVFGGQGARYGYTF
size: -; D: -; V: TRBV5-8; J: TRBJ1-6; DNA: TGTGCCAGCAGCTTGGACCAGGATAATTCACCCCTCCACTTT; CDR3: CASSLDQDNSPLHF
size: -; D: -; V: TRBV19; J: TRBJ2-5; DNA: TGTGCCAGTAGTATCCAAGGGGCGTGGGAGACCCAGTACTTC; CDR3: CASSIQGAWETQYF
size: -; D: -; V: TRBV19; J: TRBJ1-4; DNA: TGTGCCAGTAGTATGAGGTTGCGGGCACCAACTAATGAAAAACTGCTTTTT; CDR3: CASSMRLRAPTNEKLLF
size: medium-sized; D: -; V: TRBV28; J: TRBJ1-2; DNA: TGTGCCAGCAGCATAGGCGGGTCCTATGGCTACACCTTC; CDR3: CASSIGGSYGYTF
size: -; D: TRBD1; V: TRBV5-4; J: TRBJ2-7; DNA: TGTGCCAGCAGCTTAGGACAGGGATCCTACGAGCAGTACTTC; CDR3: CASSLGQGSYEQYF
size: -; D: TRBD2; V: TRBV10-3; J: TRBJ2-5; DNA: TGTGCCACCGCCCTAGCGGGAGGGCAAGAGACCCAGTACTTC; CDR3: CATALAGGQETQYF
size: -; D: -; V: TRBV6-5; J: TRBJ2-7; DNA: TGTGCCAGCAGTTACTCCACCGGGGGGAGGGGGGAGCAGTACTTC; CDR3: CASSYSTGGRGEQYF
size: -; D: -; V: TRBV7-9; J: TRBJ2-5; DNA: TGTGCCAGCAGCTTCACATTAGGCGGGATGGGCGTAGAGACCCAGTACTTC; CDR3: CASSFTLGGMGVETQYF
size: -; D: -; V: TRBV10-2; J: TRBJ2-4; DNA: TGCGCCAGCAGTGAGTACAGGGAGATAAACATTCAGTACTTC; CDR3: CASSEYREINIQYF
size: -; D: -; V: TRBV28; J: TRBJ1-3; DNA: TGTGCCAGCAGCCCACCGACAGTAACTGGAAACACCATATATTTT; CDR3: CASSPPTVTGNTIYF
size: -; D: TRBD1; V: TRBV28; J: TRBJ2-7; DNA: TGTGCCAGCAGTTTACCCAGGGGGCTAGATCTCGAGCAGTACTTC; CDR3: CASSLPRGLDLEQYF
size: -; D: TRBD2; V: TRBV27; J: TRBJ2-7; DNA: TGTGCCAGCAGGATGGGGGGAGGGTCCTACGAGCAGTACTTC; CDR3: CASRMGGGSYEQYF
size: -; D: -; V: TRBV19; J: TRBJ1-5; DNA: TGTGCCAGTAGTATCGGGGAAGGGGGTAATCAGCCCCAGCATTTT; CDR3: CASSIGEGGNQPQHF
size: -; D: TRBD2; V: TRBV27; J: TRBJ2-7; DNA: TGTGCCAGCTCTTCCCGCTTTAGCGGGAGACACGAGCAGTACTTC; CDR3: CASSSRFSGRHEQYF
size: -; D: TRBD2; V: TRBV2; J: TRBJ2-1; DNA: TGTGCCAGCACCGCCGGGACTAGCGCCCTCCTGGGTGAGCAGTTCTTC; CDR3: CASTAGTSALLGEQFF
size: once; D: -; V: TRBV2; J: TRBJ2-7; DNA: TGTGCCAGCAGTGTGGGCAGGGACTACGAGCAGTACTTC; CDR3: CASSVGRDYEQYF
size: -; D: -; V: TRBV12-3/TRBV12-4; J: TRBJ2-5; DNA: TGTGCCAGCGAGCACGGAGGAGGGGAGACCCAGTACTTC; CDR3: CASEHGGGETQYF
size: -; D: TRBD1; V: TRBV15; J: TRBJ1-1; DNA: TGTGCCACCAGCAGAGGCCGGGACAGGCCGGTCGAAGCTTTCTTT; CDR3: CATSRGRDRPVEAFF
size: -; D: TRBD2; V: TRBV6-4; J: TRBJ2-1; DNA: TGTGCCAGCAGTGCTAGCGGCTCCTACAATGAGCAGTTCTTC; CDR3: CASSASGSYNEQFF
size: -; D: TRBD1; V: TRBV6-6; J: TRBJ2-7; DNA: TGTGCCAGCATCAGAGGGACAGCCTCCTACGAGCAGTACTTC; CDR3: CASIRGTASYEQYF
size: -; D: TRBD2; V: TRBV28; J: TRBJ2-2; DNA: TGTGCCATTAACCAAGCGGGAGTCAGCACCGGGGAGCTGTTTTTT; CDR3: CAINQAGVSTGELFF
size: -; D: TRBD1; V: TRBV28; J: TRBJ2-5; DNA: TGTGCCAGCAGTTTCTCAGGGGGCGGGGAGACCCAGTACTTC; CDR3: CASSFSGGGETQYF
size: -; D: -; V: TRBV10-2; J: TRBJ2-5; DNA: TGCGCCAGCAGTGAGTTACCTAGAGGGACCCAGTACTTC; CDR3: CASSELPRGTQYF
size: -; D: -; V: TRBV2; J: TRBJ2-3; DNA: TGTGCCAGCACCCAGGAGGGGGCTGGGTCAGATACGCAGTATTTT; CDR3: CASTQEGAGSDTQYF
size: -; D: -; V: TRBV28; J: TRBJ2-7; DNA: TGTGCCAGCAGCGTATTGTCCCTGAGAATCCACGAGCAGTACTTC; CDR3: CASSVLSLRIHEQYF
size: -; D: TRBD1; V: TRBV29-1; J: TRBJ1-2; DNA: TGCAGCGTTGGAAAGGGGGCATCTGGCTACACCTTC; CDR3: CSVGKGASGYTF
size: -; D: TRBD1; V: TRBV4-2; J: TRBJ1-2; DNA: TGTGCCAGCAGCCAAGGTCTGGGACAGGGGGACGGCTACACCTTC; CDR3: CASSQGLGQGDGYTF
size: -; D: TRBD1; V: TRBV5-1; J: TRBJ2-7; DNA: TGCGCCAGCAGCCCGGGGACAGACCCTCCCTACGAGCAGTACTTC; CDR3: CASSPGTDPPYEQYF
size: -; D: -; V: TRBV11-2; J: TRBJ2-1; DNA: TGTGCCAGCAGCTTGGTAGAATGGGAGCAGTTCTTC; CDR3: CASSLVEWEQFF